The 2 T cell receptor beta chains reported below all come from one sample, sequenced in a study of T cells after yellow fever vaccination (dated by TCRdb to between 2018 and 2020). Read against the paper, the sample's treatment or condition label means: live attenuated yellow fever vaccine strain. The library came from 5' RACE. The reads were generated on an Illumina HiSeq 2500. Through fastp at Q25 and MiXCR, TCRdb rebuilt clones from the public reads, retaining in-frame beta chains. Rows are unified per CDR3 protein, each entry keeping the most common DNA and genes. Here the sample has some 550,000 distinct CDR3 sequences; 15% to 20% occur a single time. The biggest ten clones account for roughly an eighth of the sample. Sequenced material: PBMCs, taken 15 days after the yellow fever booster vaccination. Source of these receptors: a man in his thirties or forties who received the YFV17D yellow fever vaccine.

This clonotype has at least ten counts. V usage is TRBV4-2 and J usage is TRBJ2-7, with TRBD2 identical over 9 bases. The CDR3 is 16 residues long. CDR1 and CDR2 (germline): LGHNA, YNFKEQ. J gave up 1 base and V 0 bases, and 4 bases lay outside the gene matches. CDR3 nucleotide sequence: TGTGCCAGCAGCCAAGATCTCGCGGGAGGGTCCTACGAGCAGTACTTC. It encodes CASSQDLAGGSYEQYF.

This clonotype has more than one count but fewer than ten. V gene TRBV20-1 combines with J gene TRBJ2-7; D might be TRBD1 or TRBD2, each matching 5 bases. CDR1 and CDR2 (germline): DFQATT, SNEGSKA (reference sequence). This CDR3 spans 11 amino acids. CDR3 residues: CSLDGGDEQYF. CDR3 DNA: TGCAGCCTAGATGGGGGAGACGAGCAGTACTTC.